The entry below gives a single TCR beta chain sequence along with its context. Its antigen remains unknown. V was clipped by 3 bases and J by 4 bases; unmatched bases: 5. The germline CDR1 and CDR2 sequences are SGDLS and YYNGEE. This CDR3 region has 14 residues. Only in-frame clones appear in the TCRdb table, and some are missing; sequencing was by immunoSEQ multiplex PCR. The sample consists of 190,000 or so clones, 84% of them appearing once. Separation from the roughly 700-subject first cohort characterized the 120-subject validation cohort, to which the donors belonged. The record originates from a study of cytomegalovirus exposure and HLA in healthy donors. General study results and limits: In the 120 validation repertoires, approximately 94% of cluster scores exceeded 0, per a later analysis. Reports described diagnosis of cytomegalovirus status by the classifier as highly specific and sensitive. In vitro, a few CMV-associated chains proved specific for CMV antigens.

The V gene is TRBV9, the J gene TRBJ1-2; 8 bases are shared with TRBD1. The sequenced material came from PBMCs. The clonotype originates from a woman under 30 in good health and CMV-seropositive. CDR3 sequence reads: CASSAQGALYGYTF. The CDR3 bases are TGTGCCAGCAGCGCCCAGGGGGCTCTCTATGGCTACACCTTC.